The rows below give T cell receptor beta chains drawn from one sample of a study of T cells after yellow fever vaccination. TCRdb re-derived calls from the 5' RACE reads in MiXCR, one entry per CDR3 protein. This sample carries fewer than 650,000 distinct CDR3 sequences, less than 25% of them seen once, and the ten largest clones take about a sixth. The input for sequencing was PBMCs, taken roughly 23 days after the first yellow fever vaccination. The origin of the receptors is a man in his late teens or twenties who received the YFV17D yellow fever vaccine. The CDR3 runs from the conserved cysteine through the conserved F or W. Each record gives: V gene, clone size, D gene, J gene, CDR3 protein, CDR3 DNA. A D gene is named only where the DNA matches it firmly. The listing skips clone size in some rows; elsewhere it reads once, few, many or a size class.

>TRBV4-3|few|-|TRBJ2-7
CASSQRGRDLDEQYF
TGCGCCAGCAGCCAACGAGGGAGAGACCTCGACGAGCAGTACTTC
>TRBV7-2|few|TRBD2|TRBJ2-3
CASSVLTSGDTQYF
TGTGCCAGCAGCGTACTGACTAGCGGAGATACGCAGTATTTT
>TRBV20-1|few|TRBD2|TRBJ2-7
CSARPAGDYEQYF
TGCAGTGCTAGACCGGCGGGGGACTACGAGCAGTACTTC
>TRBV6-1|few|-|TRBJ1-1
CASSPDSWDTEAFF
TGTGCCAGCAGTCCGGACAGTTGGGACACTGAAGCTTTCTTT
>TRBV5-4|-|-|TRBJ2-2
CASSLEAGPGELFF
TGTGCCAGCAGCTTGGAGGCGGGGCCCGGGGAGCTGTTTTTT
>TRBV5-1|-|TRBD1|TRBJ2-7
CASSRDRATHEQYF
TGCGCCAGCAGCCGAGACAGGGCAACCCACGAGCAGTACTTC
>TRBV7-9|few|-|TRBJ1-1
CASSWTAGPYTEAFF
TGTGCCAGCAGCTGGACAGCGGGCCCTTACACTGAAGCTTTCTTT
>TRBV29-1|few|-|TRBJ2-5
CSVGGPGSAETQYF
TGCAGCGTCGGGGGTCCGGGGAGCGCGGAGACCCAGTACTTC
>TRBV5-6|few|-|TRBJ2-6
CASSFQWDGANVLTF
TGTGCCAGCAGCTTTCAATGGGACGGGGCCAACGTCCTGACTTTC
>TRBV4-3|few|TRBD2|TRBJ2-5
CASSQTRGDGETQYF
TGCGCCAGCAGCCAAACACGGGGGGACGGGGAGACCCAGTACTTC
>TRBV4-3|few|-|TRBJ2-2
CASSQVRGSSTGELFF
TGCGCCAGCAGCCAAGTTCGAGGGTCGTCCACCGGGGAGCTGTTTTTT
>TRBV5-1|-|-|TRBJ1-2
CASSFGPDTFYGYTF
TGCGCCAGCAGCTTTGGACCGGACACCTTCTATGGCTACACCTTC
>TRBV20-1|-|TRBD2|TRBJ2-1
CSATSKAGGSENEQFF
TGCAGTGCTACATCGAAAGCGGGGGGTTCGGAAAATGAGCAGTTCTTC
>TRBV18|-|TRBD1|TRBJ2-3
CASSPDRDSTDTQYF
TGTGCCAGCTCACCGGACAGGGATAGCACAGATACGCAGTATTTT
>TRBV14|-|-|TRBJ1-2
CASSQSPGIYGYTF
TGTGCCAGCAGCCAATCGCCAGGGATCTATGGCTACACCTTC
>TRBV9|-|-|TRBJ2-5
CASSVRDEETQYF
TGTGCCAGCAGCGTACGGGACGAAGAGACCCAGTACTTC
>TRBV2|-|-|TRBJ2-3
CASREPLTYGVTDTQYF
TGTGCCAGCAGGGAACCACTCACTTACGGGGTCACAGATACGCAGTATTTT
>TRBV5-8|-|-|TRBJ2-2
CASSSAFGRRTGELFF
TGTGCCAGCAGCTCCGCCTTCGGGAGAAGGACCGGGGAGCTGTTTTTT
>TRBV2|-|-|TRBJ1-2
CASSVNRADWGYTF
TGTGCCAGCAGTGTCAACCGGGCAGACTGGGGCTACACCTTC
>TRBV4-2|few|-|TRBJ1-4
CASSQETEKLFF
TGTGCCAGCAGCCAAGAGACTGAAAAACTGTTTTTT
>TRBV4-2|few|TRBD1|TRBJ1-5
CASSQLQGGPQHF
TGTGCCAGCAGCCAATTACAGGGGGGTCCCCAGCATTTT
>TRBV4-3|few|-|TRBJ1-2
CASKRGGGGAYGYTF
TGCGCCAGCAAAAGAGGTGGAGGCGGCGCGTATGGCTACACCTTC
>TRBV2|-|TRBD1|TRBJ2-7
CASILSGTDPYEQYF
TGTGCCAGCATCCTATCCGGGACAGACCCTTACGAGCAGTACTTC
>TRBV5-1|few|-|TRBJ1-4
CASRLGFNEKLFF
TGCGCCAGCAGACTGGGGTTTAATGAAAAACTGTTTTTT